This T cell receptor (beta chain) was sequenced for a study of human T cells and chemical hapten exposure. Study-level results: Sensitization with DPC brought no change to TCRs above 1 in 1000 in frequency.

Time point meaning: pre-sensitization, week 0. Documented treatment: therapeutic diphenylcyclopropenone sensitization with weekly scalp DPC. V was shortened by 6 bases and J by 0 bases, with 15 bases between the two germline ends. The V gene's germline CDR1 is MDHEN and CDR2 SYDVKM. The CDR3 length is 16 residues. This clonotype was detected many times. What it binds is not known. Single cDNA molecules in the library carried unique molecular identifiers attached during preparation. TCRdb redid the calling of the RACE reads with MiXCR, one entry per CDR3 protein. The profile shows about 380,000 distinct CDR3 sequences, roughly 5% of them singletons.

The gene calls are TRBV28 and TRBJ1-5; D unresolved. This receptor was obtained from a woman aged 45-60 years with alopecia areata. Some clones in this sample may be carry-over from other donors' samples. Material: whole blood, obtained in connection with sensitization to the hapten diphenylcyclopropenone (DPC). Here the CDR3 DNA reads TGTGCCAGCAGCCCCGATGAGGGTCCTAGCAATCAGCCCCAGCATTTT. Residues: CASSPDEGPSNQPQHF.